The clone carrying this T cell receptor beta chain was observed a few times. Its antigen is unknown. Researchers took RNA transcripts and amplified the TCR beta CDR3 regions from them. First-round RT-PCR with HTBI primers amplified the TCR CDR3 region. One entry per CDR3 protein results from TCRdb running MiXCR on the multiplex PCR reads. The sample includes under 250,000 distinct CDR3 sequences, about 15% of them seen just once. Germline CDR1 LNHNV, CDR2 YYDKDF (reference sequence). This CDR3 spans 13 amino acids. The germline V and J ends were trimmed by 0 bases and 6 bases, with 6 bases remaining between them. This sample is part of a study of T cells in Graves' hyperthyroidism and ophthalmopathy. Whole-study findings and limits: In simple terms, a model built on 13 V-J features told ophthalmopathy apart from stable hyperthyroidism.

Diagnoses used clinical symptoms, serum thyroxine and TRAb, thyroid ultrasound and orbital computed tomography. The PBMCs were sourced from fresh peripheral blood (about 10 ml). The receptor was isolated from a man in his forties or fifties with Graves' hyperthyroidism. The specimen was blood. The rearrangement links TRBV15 to TRBJ1-5; D gene ambiguous. The CDR3 bases are TGTGCCACCAGCAGAGAGTTTGCTCAGCCCCAGCATTTT. It specifies CATSREFAQPQHF. Drawing the rest from reference TRBV15 and TRBJ1-5, the complete variable domain is DAMVIQNPRYQVTQFGKPVTLSCSQTLNHNVMYWYQQKSSQAPKLLFHYYDKDFNNEADTPDNFQSRRPNTSFCFLDIRSPGLGDTAMYLCATSREFAQPQHFGDGTRLSIL.